These T cell receptor beta chains were read from a single sample in a study of cytomegalovirus exposure and HLA in healthy donors. The protocol was immunoSEQ multiplex PCR, while the TCRdb copy is restricted to in-frame clones and leaves out a portion. The sample features around 130,000 clones, with 1.5% to 2% in its top ten. The sequenced sample consisted of PBMCs. Source of these receptors: a woman aged 55-69 years in good health and CMV-seronegative. The CDR3 runs from the conserved cysteine through the conserved F or W. Fields, in order: V gene, J gene, CDR3 length, D gene, CDR3 DNA, CDR3 protein. The D gene is left open where the match is weak.

TRBV27	TRBJ2-5	14	NA	TGTGCCAGCAGCCCCCAGGTCGGGGAAGAGACCCAGTACTTC	CASSPQVGEETQYF
TRBV2	TRBJ2-3	19	NA	TGTGCCAGCAGCGAAGCGCTTAGGGCCTCCTCAGGGCCCACAGATACGCAGTATTTT	CASSEALRASSGPTDTQYF
TRBV10-3	TRBJ2-2	13	TRBD1	TGTGCCATCAGAGGGACAGGGTTCGGGGAGCTGTTTTTT	CAIRGTGFGELFF
TRBV5-5	TRBJ1-5	14	NA	TGTGCCAGCAGCTTGGTGGCAGGATATCAGCCCCAGCATTTT	CASSLVAGYQPQHF
TRBV10-3	TRBJ2-1	16	TRBD1	TGTGCCATCAGTGAGTCAGGGACAGGGGGCTACAATGAGCAGTTCTTC	CAISESGTGGYNEQFF
TRBV7-9	TRBJ2-2	16	TRBD2	TGTGCCAGCAGCTTAGACCTAGCGGGAAAAACCGGGGAGCTGTTTTTT	CASSLDLAGKTGELFF
TRBV25-1	TRBJ1-4	13	TRBD1	TGTGCCAGCAGACAGGGGATAGTTGAAAAACTGTTTTTT	CASRQGIVEKLFF
TRBV7-2	TRBJ1-6	14	NA	TGTGCCAGCAGCTTGCGGACAGCTAATTCACCCCTCCACTTT	CASSLRTANSPLHF
TRBV4-2	TRBJ2-1	11	NA	TGTGCCAGCAGTCTTGACAATGAGCAGTTCTTC	CASSLDNEQFF
TRBV5-1	TRBJ2-7	15	NA	TGCGCCAGCAGCCTTAACAGGGACCCCACCTACGAGCAGTACTTC	CASSLNRDPTYEQYF
TRBV10-3	TRBJ1-6	14	NA	TGTGCCATCAGTGAATGGGCGAATAATTCACCCCTCCACTTT	CAISEWANNSPLHF
TRBV7-2	TRBJ1-1	14	NA	TGTGCCAGCAGAAGTAATTGGGGGGATACTGAAGCTTTCTTT	CASRSNWGDTEAFF
TRBV7-3	TRBJ2-1	15	TRBD2	TGTGCCAGCAGCCCCCGGATAGCGGGGGGTGAAGAGCAGTTCTTC	CASSPRIAGGEEQFF
TRBV7-2	TRBJ2-1	15	TRBD2	TGTGCCAGCAGCTTACTAGCGGGGGTCGACAATGAGCAGTTCTTC	CASSLLAGVDNEQFF
TRBV2	TRBJ1-5	15	NA	TGTGCCAGCAGGGAGGGAGCATATAGCAATCAGCCCCAGCATTTT	CASREGAYSNQPQHF
TRBV14	TRBJ1-4	14	TRBD1	TGTGCCAGCAGCCTACAGGGGGCTAATGAAAAACTGTTTTTT	CASSLQGANEKLFF
TRBV27	TRBJ2-1	12	NA	TGTGCCAGCAGTCCGTTAGGGGCTGAGCAGTTCTTC	CASSPLGAEQFF
TRBV21-1	TRBJ2-7	14	NA	TGTGCCAGGGAGGGACGCCAGGTTCTCTACGAGCAGTACTTC	CAREGRQVLYEQYF
TRBV5-1	TRBJ2-2	16	NA	TGCGCCAGCAGCCTAACGGGACATACGAACACCGGGGAGCTGTTTTTT	CASSLTGHTNTGELFF
TRBV5-1	TRBJ1-2	15	NA	TGCGCCAGCAGCCCCTCCAGGGGAAGGAACTATGGCTACACCTTC	CASSPSRGRNYGYTF
TRBV7-9	TRBJ2-6	14	NA	TGTGCCAGCACCTCAGGGGATGGGGCCAACGTCCTGACTTTC	CASTSGDGANVLTF
TRBV5-1	TRBJ2-1	15	TRBD1	TGCGCCAGCATCCCGGGTCAGGGGGCATTCGATGAGCAGTTCTTC	CASIPGQGAFDEQFF
TRBV21-1	TRBJ1-6	12	NA	TGTGCCATGACCAGGCCTGGGTCACCCCTCCACTTT	CAMTRPGSPLHF
TRBV18	TRBJ1-4	15	NA	TGTGCCAGCTCCCCCCCCGCGGCGCCTAATGAAAAACTGTTTTTT	CASSPPAAPNEKLFF
TRBV28	TRBJ2-1	20	NA	TGTGCCAGCAGTTTACCGCGCCTTCCCTCGGGAGACGGGTCCTACAATGAGCAGTTCTTC	CASSLPRLPSGDGSYNEQFF
TRBV4-2	TRBJ2-1	17	TRBD2	TGTGCCAGCAGCCACGACTGGACTAGCGGGAGTGGTAATGAGCAGTTCTTC	CASSHDWTSGSGNEQFF
TRBV18	TRBJ2-7	12	NA	TGTGCCAGCTCACCGACTACAGGGGAGCAGTACTTC	CASSPTTGEQYF
TRBV2	TRBJ2-1	14	TRBD1	TGTGCCAGCATAAGGACAGGGATTAAGGATGAGCAGTTCTTC	CASIRTGIKDEQFF
TRBV6-1	TRBJ2-3	15	TRBD2	TGTGCCAGCAGTCCGACCCGGGACTACCAAGATACGCAGTATTTT	CASSPTRDYQDTQYF
TRBV2	TRBJ2-7	16	TRBD2	TGTGCCAGCAGTGAACATGAGGCGGGAGGGCCGGACGAGCAGTACTTC	CASSEHEAGGPDEQYF
TRBV5-6	TRBJ1-3	16	NA	TGTGCCAGCAGCCAAAGACTCGGACAGCGCTCCACGGCCATATATTTT	CASSQRLGQRSTAIYF
TRBV5-1	TRBJ2-7	12	TRBD1	TGCGCCAGCAGCTCGGACAGGGCCGAGCAGTACTTC	CASSSDRAEQYF
TRBV5-6	TRBJ2-1	13	TRBD2	TGCGCCAGCAGCTGGGGACTATACAATGAGCAGTTCTTC	CASSWGLYNEQFF
TRBV9	TRBJ1-1	15	TRBD1	TGTGCCAGCAGCGCAAACAGGGGTATGAACACTGAAGCTTTCTTT	CASSANRGMNTEAFF
TRBV5-1	TRBJ1-6	15	TRBD1	TGCGCCAGCAGTCTTCTGACAGGGATAGGCTCACCCCTCCACTTT	CASSLLTGIGSPLHF
TRBV5-1	TRBJ2-7	15	TRBD2	TGCGCCAGCAGCTTGGATGGGGCGGGAGGCTACGAGCAGTACTTC	CASSLDGAGGYEQYF
TRBV7-8	TRBJ2-7	14	TRBD1	TGTGCCAGCAGCCCGGACAGGGCTAACTACGAGCAGTACTTC	CASSPDRANYEQYF
TRBV5-1	TRBJ1-4	13	NA	TGCGCCAGCAGCTATATAGTGAACGAAAAACTGTTTTTT	CASSYIVNEKLFF
TRBV11-2	TRBJ2-1	15	NA	TGTGCCAGCAGCTTAGAGTCAGCGTGGAGGGATGAGCAGTTCTTC	CASSLESAWRDEQFF
TRBV7-9	TRBJ2-1	18	NA	TGTGCCAGCAGCCGACTCCAGGGGTTTTTGTCCCCGTACAATGAGCAGTTCTTC	CASSRLQGFLSPYNEQFF
TRBV19	TRBJ1-3	16	TRBD1	TGTGCCAGTAGTATCGAATACAGGGGAGGTGGAAACACCATATATTTT	CASSIEYRGGGNTIYF
TRBV7-9	TRBJ2-3	15	NA	TGTGCCAGCAGCCTGCCCTTCATAGACACAGATACGCAGTATTTT	CASSLPFIDTDTQYF
TRBV19	TRBJ1-1	14	NA	TGTGCCAGTAGTATCGGGACACCGAACACTGAAGCTTTCTTT	CASSIGTPNTEAFF
TRBV5-4	TRBJ2-7	13	NA	TGTGCCAGCAGCTTAGATCGGTCCTACGAGCAGTACTTC	CASSLDRSYEQYF
TRBV5-6	TRBJ1-2	14	TRBD1	TGTGCCAGCAGCTTACAGGGGGTGGACTATGGCTACACCTTC	CASSLQGVDYGYTF